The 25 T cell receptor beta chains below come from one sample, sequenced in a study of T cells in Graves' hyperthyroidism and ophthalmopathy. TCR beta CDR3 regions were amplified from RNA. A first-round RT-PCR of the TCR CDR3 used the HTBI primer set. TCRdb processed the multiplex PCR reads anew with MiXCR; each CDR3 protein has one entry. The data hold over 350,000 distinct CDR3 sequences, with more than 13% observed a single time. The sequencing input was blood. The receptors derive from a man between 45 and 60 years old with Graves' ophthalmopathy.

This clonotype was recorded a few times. The CDR3 reads CASMTSGRAPRNEQFF. The DNA of the CDR3 is TGTGCCAGCATGACTAGCGGGAGGGCCCCAAGGAATGAGCAGTTCTTC. This rearrangement joins TRBV2 to TRBJ2-1; 14 bases are shared with TRBD2. Per germline, CDR1 SNHLY and CDR2 FYNNEI. Germline trimming cut 7 bases from V and 7 bases from J; bases unmatched to any gene: 9. This CDR3 spans 16 amino acids.

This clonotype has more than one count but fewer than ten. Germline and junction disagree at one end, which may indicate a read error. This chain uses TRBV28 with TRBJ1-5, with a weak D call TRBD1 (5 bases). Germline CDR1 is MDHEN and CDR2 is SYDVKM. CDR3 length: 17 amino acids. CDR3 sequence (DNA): TGCGCCAGCAGCCACCGTACCCCCCAGGGCCCCAATCAGCCCCAGCATTTT. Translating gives CASSHRTPQGPNQPQHF. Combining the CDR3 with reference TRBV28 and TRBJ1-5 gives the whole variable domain DVKVTQSSRYLVKRTGEKVFLECVQDMDHENMFWYRQDPGLGLRLIYFSYDVKMKEKGDIPEGYSVSREKKERFSLILESASTNQTSMYLCASSHRTPQGPNQPQHFGDGTRLSIL.

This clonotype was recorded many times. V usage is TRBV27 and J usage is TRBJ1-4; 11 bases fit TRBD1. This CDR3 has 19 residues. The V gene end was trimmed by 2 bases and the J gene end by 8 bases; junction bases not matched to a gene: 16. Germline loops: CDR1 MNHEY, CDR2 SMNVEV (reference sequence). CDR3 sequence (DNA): TGTGCCAGCAGTTTAGATAGGACAGGGGGCGCGTCGGTCAAGGAAAAACTGTTTTTT. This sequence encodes CASSLDRTGGASVKEKLFF.

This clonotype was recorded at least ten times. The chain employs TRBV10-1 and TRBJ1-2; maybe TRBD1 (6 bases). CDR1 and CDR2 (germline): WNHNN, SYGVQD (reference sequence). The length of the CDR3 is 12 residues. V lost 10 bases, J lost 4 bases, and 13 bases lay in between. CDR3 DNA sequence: TGCGCCATGACACAGGGATTCTATGGCTACACCTTC. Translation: CAMTQGFYGYTF.

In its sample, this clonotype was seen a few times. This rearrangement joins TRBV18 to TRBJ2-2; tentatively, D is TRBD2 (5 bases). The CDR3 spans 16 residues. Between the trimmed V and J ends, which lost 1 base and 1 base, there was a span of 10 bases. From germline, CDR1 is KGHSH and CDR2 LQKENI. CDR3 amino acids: CASSPRRGGNTGELFF. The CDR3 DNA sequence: TGTGCCAGCTCACCACGACGCGGAGGGAACACCGGGGAGCTGTTTTTT.

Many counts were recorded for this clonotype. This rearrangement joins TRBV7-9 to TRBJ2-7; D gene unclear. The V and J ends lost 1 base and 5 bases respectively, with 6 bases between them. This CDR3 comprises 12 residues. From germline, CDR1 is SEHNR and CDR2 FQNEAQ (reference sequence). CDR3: CASSLVVHEQYF. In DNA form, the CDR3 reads TGTGCCAGCAGCTTAGTTGTCCACGAGCAGTACTTC.

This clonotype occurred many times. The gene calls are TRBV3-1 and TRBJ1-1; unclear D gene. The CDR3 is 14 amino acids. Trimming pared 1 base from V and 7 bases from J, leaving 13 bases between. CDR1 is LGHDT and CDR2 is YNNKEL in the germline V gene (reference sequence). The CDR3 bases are TGTGCCAGCAGCCAAGGGCAACTAACCGGTGAAGCTTTCTTT. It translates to CASSQGQLTGEAFF.

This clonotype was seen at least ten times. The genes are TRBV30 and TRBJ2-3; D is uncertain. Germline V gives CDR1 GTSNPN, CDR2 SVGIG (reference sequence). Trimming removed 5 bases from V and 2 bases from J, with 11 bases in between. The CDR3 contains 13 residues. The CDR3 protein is CAWSIGNTDTQYF. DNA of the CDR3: TGTGCCTGGTCCATAGGGAACACAGATACGCAGTATTTT.

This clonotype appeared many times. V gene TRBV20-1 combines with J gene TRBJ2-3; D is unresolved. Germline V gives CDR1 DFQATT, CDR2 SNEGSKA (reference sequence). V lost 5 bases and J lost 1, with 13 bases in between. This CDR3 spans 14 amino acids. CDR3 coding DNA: TGCAGTGCTTCCCCGGGCCCTGGCACAGATACGCAGTATTTT. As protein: CSASPGPGTDTQYF.

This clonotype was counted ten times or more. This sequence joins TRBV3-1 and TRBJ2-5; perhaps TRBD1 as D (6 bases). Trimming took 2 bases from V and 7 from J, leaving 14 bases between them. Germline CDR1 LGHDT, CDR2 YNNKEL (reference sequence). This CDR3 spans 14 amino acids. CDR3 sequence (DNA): TGTGCCAGCAGCCAACACCCCCAGGGGCCGACCCAGTACTTC. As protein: CASSQHPQGPTQYF.

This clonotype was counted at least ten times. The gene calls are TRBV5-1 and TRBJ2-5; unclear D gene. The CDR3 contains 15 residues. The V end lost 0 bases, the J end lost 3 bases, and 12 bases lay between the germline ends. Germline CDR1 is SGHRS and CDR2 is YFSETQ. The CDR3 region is CASSLAGLGKETQYF. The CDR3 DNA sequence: TGCGCCAGCAGCTTGGCCGGCTTGGGAAAAGAGACCCAGTACTTC. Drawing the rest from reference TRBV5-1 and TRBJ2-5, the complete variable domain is KAGVTQTPRYLIKTRGQQVTLSCSPISGHRSVSWYQQTPGQGLQFLFEYFSETQRNKGNFPGRFSGRQFSNSRSEMNVSTLELGDSALYLCASSLAGLGKETQYFGPGTRLLVL.

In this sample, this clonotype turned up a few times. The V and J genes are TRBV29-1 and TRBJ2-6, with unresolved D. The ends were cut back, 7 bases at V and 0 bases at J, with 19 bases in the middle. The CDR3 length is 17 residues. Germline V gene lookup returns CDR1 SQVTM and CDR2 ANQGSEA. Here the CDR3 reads CSAAARSPLSGANVLTF. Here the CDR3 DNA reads TGCAGCGCCGCCGCCCGGTCCCCTCTCTCTGGGGCCAACGTCCTGACTTTC.

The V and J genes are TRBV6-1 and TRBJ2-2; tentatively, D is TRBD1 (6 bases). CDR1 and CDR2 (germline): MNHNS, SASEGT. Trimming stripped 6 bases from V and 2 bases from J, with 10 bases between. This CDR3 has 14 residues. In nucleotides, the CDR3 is TGTGCCAGCAGAACCGGGACAAACACCGGGGAGCTGTTTTTT. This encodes CASRTGTNTGELFF.

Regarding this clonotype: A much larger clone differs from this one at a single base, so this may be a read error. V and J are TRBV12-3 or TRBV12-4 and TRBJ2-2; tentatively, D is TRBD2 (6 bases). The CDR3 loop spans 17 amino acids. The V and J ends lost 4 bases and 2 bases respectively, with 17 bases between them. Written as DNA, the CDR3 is TGTGCCAGCAGTTCCACGATGGGGGGTAGAAACACCGGGGAGCTGTTTTTT. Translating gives CASSSTMGGRNTGELFF.

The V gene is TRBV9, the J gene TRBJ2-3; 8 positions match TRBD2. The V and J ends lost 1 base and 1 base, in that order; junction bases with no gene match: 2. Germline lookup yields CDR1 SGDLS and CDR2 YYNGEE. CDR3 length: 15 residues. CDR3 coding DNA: TGTGCCAGCAGCGTACAGACTAGCGGCACAGATACGCAGTATTTT. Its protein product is CASSVQTSGTDTQYF.

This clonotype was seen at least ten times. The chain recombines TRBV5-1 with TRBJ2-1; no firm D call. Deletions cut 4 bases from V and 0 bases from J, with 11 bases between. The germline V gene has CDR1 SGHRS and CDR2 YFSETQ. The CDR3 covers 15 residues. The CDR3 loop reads CASSMDGSSYNEQFF. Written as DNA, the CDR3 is TGCGCCAGCAGCATGGACGGAAGCTCCTACAATGAGCAGTTCTTC. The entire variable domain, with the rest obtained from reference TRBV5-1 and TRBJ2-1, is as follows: KAGVTQTPRYLIKTRGQQVTLSCSPISGHRSVSWYQQTPGQGLQFLFEYFSETQRNKGNFPGRFSGRQFSNSRSEMNVSTLELGDSALYLCASSMDGSSYNEQFFGPGTRLTVL.

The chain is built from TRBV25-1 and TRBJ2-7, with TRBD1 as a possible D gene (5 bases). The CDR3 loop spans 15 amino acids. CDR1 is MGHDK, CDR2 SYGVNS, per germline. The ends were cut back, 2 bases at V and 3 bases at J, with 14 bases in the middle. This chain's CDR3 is CASSEGADGYYEQYF. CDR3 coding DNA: TGTGCCAGCAGTGAAGGGGCGGACGGGTACTACGAGCAGTACTTC.

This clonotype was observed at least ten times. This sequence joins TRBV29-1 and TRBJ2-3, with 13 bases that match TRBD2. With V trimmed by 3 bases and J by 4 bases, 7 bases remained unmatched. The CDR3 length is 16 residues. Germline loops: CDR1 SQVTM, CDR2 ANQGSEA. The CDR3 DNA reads TGCAGCGTTGACAGTCCCGGGACTAGCGGGGCAGATACGCAGTATTTT. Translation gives CSVDSPGTSGADTQYF.

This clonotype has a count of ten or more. The CDR3 region has the DNA TGTGCCAGCAGCTTAGATTGGCGGGAGGGCCAGAACGGGGAGCTGTTTTTT. This gives the protein CASSLDWREGQNGELFF. The rearrangement uses TRBV11-2 and TRBJ2-2; 9 bases fit TRBD2. The V and J ends lost 0 bases and 7 bases, in that order; junction bases with no gene match: 9. The CDR3 contains 17 residues. The germline V gene encodes CDR1 SGHAT and CDR2 FQNNGV.

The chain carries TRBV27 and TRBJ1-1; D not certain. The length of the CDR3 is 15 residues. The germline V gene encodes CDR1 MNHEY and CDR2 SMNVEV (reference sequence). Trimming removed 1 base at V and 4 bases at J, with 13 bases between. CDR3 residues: CASSLYGPTGTEAFF. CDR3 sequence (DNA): TGTGCCAGCAGTTTATATGGGCCGACGGGCACTGAAGCTTTCTTT.

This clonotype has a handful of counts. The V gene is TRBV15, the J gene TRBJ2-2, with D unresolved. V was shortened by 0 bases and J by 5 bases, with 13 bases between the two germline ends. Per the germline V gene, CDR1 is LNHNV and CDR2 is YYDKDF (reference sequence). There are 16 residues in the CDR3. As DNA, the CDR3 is TGTGCCACCAGCAGAGATTGGGCACTGGGGACCGGGGAGCTGTTTTTT. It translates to CATSRDWALGTGELFF. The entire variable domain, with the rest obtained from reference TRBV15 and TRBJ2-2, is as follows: DAMVIQNPRYQVTQFGKPVTLSCSQTLNHNVMYWYQQKSSQAPKLLFHYYDKDFNNEADTPDNFQSRRPNTSFCFLDIRSPGLGDTAMYLCATSRDWALGTGELFFGEGSRLTVL.

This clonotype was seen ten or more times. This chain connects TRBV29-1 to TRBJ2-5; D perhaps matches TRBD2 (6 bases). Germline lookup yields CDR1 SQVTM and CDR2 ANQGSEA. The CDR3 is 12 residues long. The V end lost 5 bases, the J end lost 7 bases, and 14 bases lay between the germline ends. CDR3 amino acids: CSVPRTGGTQYF. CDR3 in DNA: TGCAGCGTTCCCCGGACCGGGGGGACCCAGTACTTC.

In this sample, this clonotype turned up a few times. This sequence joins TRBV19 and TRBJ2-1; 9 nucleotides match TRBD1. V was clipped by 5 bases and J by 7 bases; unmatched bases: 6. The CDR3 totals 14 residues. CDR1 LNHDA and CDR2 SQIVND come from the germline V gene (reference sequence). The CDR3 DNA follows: TGTGCCAGTAGTGCCGGGACAGGGCCTAATGAGCAGTTCTTC. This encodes CASSAGTGPNEQFF.

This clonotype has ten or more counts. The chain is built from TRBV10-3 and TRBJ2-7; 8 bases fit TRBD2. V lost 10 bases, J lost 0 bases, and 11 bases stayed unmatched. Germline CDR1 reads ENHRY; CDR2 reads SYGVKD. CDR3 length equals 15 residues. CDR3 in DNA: TGTGCCACCATTCCGGGAGCGGGGGACTCCTACGAGCAGTACTTC. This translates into CATIPGAGDSYEQYF.

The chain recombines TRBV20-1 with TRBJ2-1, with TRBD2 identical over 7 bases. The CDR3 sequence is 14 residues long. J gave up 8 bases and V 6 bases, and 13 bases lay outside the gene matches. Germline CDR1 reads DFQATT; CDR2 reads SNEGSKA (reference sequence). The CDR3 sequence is CSAPRASGTDEQFF. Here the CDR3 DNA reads TGCAGTGCCCCGCGGGCCAGCGGGACGGATGAGCAGTTCTTC.